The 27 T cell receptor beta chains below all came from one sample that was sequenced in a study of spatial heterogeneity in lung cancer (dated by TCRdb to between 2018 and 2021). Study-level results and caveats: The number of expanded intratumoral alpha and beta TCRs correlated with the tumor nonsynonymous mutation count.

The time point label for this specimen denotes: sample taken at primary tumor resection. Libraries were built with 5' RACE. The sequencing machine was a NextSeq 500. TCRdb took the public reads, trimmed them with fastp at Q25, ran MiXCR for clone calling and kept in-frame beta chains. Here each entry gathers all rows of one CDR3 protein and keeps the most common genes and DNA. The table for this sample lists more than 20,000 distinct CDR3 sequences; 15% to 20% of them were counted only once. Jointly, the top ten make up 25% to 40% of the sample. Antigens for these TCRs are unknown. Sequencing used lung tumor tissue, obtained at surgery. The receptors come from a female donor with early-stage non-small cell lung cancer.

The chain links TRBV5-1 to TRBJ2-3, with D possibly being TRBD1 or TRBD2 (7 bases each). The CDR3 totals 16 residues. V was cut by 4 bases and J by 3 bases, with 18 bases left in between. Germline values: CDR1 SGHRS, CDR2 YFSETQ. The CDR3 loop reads CASSPTGEGATDTQYF. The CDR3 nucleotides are TGCGCCAGCAGCCCTACAGGGGAGGGGGCGACAGATACGCAGTATTTT.

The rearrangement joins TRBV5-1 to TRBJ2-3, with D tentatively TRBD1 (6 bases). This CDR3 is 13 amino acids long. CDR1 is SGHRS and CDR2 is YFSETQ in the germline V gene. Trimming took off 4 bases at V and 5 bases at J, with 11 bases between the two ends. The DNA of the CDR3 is TGCGCCAGCAGCGAGGACAGCCTAGATACGCAGTATTTT. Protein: CASSEDSLDTQYF. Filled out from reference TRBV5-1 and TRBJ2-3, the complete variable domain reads KAGVTQTPRYLIKTRGQQVTLSCSPISGHRSVSWYQQTPGQGLQFLFEYFSETQRNKGNFPGRFSGRQFSNSRSEMNVSTLELGDSALYLCASSEDSLDTQYFGPGTRLTVL.

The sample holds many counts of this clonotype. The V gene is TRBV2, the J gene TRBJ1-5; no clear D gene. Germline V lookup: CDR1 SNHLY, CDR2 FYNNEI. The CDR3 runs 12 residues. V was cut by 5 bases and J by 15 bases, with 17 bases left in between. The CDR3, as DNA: TGTGCCAGCAGTCCTACCGGATCCTGGTGGCATTTT. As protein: CASSPTGSWWHF.

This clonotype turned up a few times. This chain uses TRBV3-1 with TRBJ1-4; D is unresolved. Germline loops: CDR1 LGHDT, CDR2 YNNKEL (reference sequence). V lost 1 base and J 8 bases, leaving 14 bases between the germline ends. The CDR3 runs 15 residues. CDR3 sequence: CASSQGQGSREKLFF. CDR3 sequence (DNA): TGTGCCAGCAGCCAAGGGCAAGGCTCTCGGGAAAAACTGTTTTTT.

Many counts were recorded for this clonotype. CDR3 bases: TGTGCCAGCAGTTCTGGTTCCCACAATGAGCAGTTCTTC. Protein: CASSSGSHNEQFF. The chain combines TRBV28 with TRBJ2-1; D unresolved. Germline V gene lookup returns CDR1 MDHEN and CDR2 SYDVKM. The CDR3 has 13 residues. V was cut by 4 bases and J by 5 bases, with 9 bases left in between.

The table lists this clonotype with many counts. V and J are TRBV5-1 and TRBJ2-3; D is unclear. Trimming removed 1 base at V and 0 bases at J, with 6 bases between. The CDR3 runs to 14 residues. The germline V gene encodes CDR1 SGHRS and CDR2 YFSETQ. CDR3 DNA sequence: TGCGCCAGCAGCTTGAGCCAGAGCACAGATACGCAGTATTTT. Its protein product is CASSLSQSTDTQYF.

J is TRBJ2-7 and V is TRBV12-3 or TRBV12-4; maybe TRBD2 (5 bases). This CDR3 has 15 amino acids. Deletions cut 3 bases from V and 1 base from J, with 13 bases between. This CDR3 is CASSLGSNPSYEQYF. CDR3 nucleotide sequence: TGTGCCAGCAGTTTGGGGAGCAACCCATCCTACGAGCAGTACTTC.

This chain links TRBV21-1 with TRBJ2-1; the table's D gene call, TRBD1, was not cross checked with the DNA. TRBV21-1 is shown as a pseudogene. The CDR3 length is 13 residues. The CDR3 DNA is TGTGCCAGCAGCCGTACGCGGGGCGGTGAGCAGTTCTTC. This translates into CASSRTRGGEQFF.

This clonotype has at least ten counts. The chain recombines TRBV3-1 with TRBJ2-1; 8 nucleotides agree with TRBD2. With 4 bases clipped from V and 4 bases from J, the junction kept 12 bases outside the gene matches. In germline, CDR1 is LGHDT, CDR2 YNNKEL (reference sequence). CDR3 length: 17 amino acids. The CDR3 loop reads CASSPHRLAGAYNEQFF. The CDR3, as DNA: TGTGCCAGCAGCCCCCACCGCCTAGCGGGCGCTTACAATGAGCAGTTCTTC.

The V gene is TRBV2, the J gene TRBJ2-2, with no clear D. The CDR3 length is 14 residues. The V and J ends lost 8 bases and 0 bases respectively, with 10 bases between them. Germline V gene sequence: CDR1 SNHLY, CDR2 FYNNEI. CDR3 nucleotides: TGTGCCAGCCAGCTACCCTCGAACACCGGGGAGCTGTTTTTT. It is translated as CASQLPSNTGELFF. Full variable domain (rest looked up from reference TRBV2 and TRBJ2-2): EPEVTQTPSHQVTQMGQEVILRCVPISNHLYFYWYRQILGQKVEFLVSFYNNEISEKSEIFDDQFSVERPDGSNFTLKIRSTKLEDSAMYFCASQLPSNTGELFFGEGSRLTVL.

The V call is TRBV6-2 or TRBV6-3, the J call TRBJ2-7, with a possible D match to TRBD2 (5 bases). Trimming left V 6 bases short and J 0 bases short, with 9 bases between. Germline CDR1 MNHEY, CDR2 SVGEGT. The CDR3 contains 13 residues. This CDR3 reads CASRASLSYEQYF. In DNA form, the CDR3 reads TGTGCCAGCAGGGCTAGCCTCTCCTACGAGCAGTACTTC.

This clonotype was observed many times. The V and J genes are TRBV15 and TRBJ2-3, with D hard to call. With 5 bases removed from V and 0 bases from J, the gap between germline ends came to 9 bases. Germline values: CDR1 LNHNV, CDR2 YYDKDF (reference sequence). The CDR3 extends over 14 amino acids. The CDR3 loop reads CATSQPLSTDTQYF. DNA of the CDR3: TGTGCCACCAGCCAACCTCTTAGCACAGATACGCAGTATTTT.

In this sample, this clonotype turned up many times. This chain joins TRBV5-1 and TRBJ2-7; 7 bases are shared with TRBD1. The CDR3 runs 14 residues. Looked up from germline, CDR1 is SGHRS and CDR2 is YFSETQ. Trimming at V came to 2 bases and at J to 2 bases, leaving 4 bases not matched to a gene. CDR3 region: CASSFDRAAYEQYF. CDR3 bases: TGCGCCAGCAGCTTCGACAGGGCGGCCTACGAGCAGTACTTC.

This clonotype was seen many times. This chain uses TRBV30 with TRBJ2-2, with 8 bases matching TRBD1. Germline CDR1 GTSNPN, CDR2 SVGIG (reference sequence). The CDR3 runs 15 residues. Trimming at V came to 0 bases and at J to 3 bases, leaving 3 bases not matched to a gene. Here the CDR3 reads CAWSVRTGYTGELFF. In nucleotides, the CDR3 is TGTGCCTGGAGTGTGAGGACAGGGTACACCGGGGAGCTGTTTTTT.

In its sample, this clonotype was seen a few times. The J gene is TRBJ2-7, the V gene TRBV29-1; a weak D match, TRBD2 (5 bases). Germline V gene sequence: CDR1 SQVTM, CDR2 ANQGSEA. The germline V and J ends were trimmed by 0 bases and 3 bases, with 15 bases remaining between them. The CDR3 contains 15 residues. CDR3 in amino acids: CSVEDPEGEVYEQYF. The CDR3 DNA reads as TGCAGCGTTGAAGATCCCGAGGGAGAGGTCTACGAGCAGTACTTC.

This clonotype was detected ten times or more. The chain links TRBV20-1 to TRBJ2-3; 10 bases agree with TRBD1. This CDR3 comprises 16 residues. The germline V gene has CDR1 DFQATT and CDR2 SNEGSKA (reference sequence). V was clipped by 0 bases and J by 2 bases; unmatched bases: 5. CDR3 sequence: CSARDSGQGDTDTQYF. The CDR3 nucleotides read TGCAGTGCTAGAGATTCTGGACAGGGGGACACAGATACGCAGTATTTT.

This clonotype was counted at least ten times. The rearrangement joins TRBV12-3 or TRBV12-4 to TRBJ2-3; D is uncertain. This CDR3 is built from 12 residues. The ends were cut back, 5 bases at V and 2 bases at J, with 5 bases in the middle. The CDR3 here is CASSPYTDTQYF. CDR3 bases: TGTGCCAGCAGTCCCTACACAGATACGCAGTATTTT.

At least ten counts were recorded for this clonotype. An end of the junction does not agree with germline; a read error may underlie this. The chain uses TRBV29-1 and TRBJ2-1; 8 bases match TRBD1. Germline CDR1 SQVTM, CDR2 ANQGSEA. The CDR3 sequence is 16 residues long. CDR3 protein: CSVEDRGPSSYNEQFF. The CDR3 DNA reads TGCAGCGTCGAAGACAGGGGACCCTCCTCCTACAATGAGCAGTTCTTC.

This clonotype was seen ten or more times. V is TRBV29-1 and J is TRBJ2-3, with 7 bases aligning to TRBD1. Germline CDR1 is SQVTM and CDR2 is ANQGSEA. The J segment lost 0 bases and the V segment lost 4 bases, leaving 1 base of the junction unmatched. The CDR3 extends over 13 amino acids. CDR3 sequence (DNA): TGCAGCGTTGTGACAGGGAGCACAGATACGCAGTATTTT. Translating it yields CSVVTGSTDTQYF.

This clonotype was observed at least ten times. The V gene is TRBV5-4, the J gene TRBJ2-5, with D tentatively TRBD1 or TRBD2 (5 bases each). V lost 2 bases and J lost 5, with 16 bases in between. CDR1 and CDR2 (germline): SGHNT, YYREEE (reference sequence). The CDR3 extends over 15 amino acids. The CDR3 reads CASSLAGTIHETQYF. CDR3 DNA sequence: TGTGCCAGCAGCTTAGCCGGGACGATCCACGAGACCCAGTACTTC.

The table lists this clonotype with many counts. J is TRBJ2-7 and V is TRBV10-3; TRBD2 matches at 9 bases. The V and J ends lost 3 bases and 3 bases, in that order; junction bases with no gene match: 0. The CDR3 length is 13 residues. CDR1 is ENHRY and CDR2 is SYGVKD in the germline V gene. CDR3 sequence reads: CAISEAGGYEQYF. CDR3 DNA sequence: TGTGCCATCAGTGAAGCGGGAGGCTACGAGCAGTACTTC.

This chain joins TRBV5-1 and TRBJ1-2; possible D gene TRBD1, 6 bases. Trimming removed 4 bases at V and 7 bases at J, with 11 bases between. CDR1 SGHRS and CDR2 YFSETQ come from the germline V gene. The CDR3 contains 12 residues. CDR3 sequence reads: CASSRDTFGYTF. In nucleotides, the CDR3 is TGCGCCAGCAGCCGGGACACGTTTGGCTACACCTTC.

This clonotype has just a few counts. This CDR3 reads CASSYRLGSDTQYF. The CDR3 DNA reads TGTGCCAGCAGTTACAGGCTGGGATCAGATACGCAGTATTTT. J is TRBJ2-3 and V is TRBV6-6; D is ambiguous. V dropped 2 bases and J dropped 4 bases, with 10 bases sitting between them. The V gene's germline CDR1 is MNHNY and CDR2 SVGAGI (reference sequence). CDR3 length equals 14 residues.

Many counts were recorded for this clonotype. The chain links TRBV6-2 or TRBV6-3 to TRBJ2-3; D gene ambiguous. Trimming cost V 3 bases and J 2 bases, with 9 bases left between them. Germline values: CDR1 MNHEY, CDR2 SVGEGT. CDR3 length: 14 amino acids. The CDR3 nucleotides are TGTGCCAGCAGTTATCGGCTTCCCACAGATACGCAGTATTTT. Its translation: CASSYRLPTDTQYF.

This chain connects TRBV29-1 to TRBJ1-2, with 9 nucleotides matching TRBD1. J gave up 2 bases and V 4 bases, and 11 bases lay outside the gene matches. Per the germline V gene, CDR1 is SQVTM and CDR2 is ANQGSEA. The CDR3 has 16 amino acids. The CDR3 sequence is CSVGGQGGFSNYGYTF. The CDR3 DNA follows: TGCAGCGTTGGGGGACAGGGAGGTTTCTCCAACTATGGCTACACCTTC.

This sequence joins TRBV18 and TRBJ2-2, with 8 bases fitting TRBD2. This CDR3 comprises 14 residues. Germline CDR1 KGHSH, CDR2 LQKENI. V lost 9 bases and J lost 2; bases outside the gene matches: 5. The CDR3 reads CASILAVNTGELFF. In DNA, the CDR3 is TGTGCCAGTATACTAGCGGTCAACACCGGGGAGCTGTTTTTT.

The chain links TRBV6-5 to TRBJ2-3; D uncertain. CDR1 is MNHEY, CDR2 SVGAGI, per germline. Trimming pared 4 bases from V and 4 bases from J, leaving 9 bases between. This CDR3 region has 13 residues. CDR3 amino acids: CASSLVWADTQYF. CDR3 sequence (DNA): TGTGCCAGCAGTTTAGTATGGGCAGATACGCAGTATTTT.